Listed below are T cell receptor beta chains from one sample, sequenced in a study of post-analysis software for immune sequencing data. TCRdb reanalysed the PCR reads using MiXCR and keeps one entry per CDR3 protein. The sample lists roughly 410,000 distinct CDR3 sequences, less than 40% occurring once. The sample consisted of blood. The origin of the receptors is a girl aged 5 to 17 with multiple sclerosis. CDR3s include the opening cysteine and the closing phenylalanine or tryptophan. Each record gives: CDR3 protein, CDR3 DNA, clone size, V gene, D gene, J gene. The D gene is left open where the match is weak. Rows give clone size only sometimes, using once, few, many, or a class for an expanded clone.

cdr3_aa: CASSLKGLAGLEQYF
cdr3_nt: TGTGCCAGCAGCTTAAAGGGACTAGCGGGGTTAGAGCAGTACTTC
clone_size: NA
v_call: TRBV7-9
d_call: TRBD2
j_call: TRBJ2-7

cdr3_aa: CASSTGQEESPLHF
cdr3_nt: TGCGCCAGCAGCACCGGACAGGAGGAATCACCCCTCCACTTT
clone_size: NA
v_call: TRBV5-1
d_call: TRBD1
j_call: TRBJ1-6

cdr3_aa: CASSPPRLREAFF
cdr3_nt: TGTGCCAGCAGCCCCCCCCGCCTCCGAGAAGCTTTCTTT
clone_size: NA
v_call: TRBV7-9
d_call: NA
j_call: TRBJ1-1

cdr3_aa: CASMVNTDTQYF
cdr3_nt: TGTGCCAGTATGGTTAACACAGATACGCAGTATTTT
clone_size: NA
v_call: TRBV12-3/TRBV12-4
d_call: NA
j_call: TRBJ2-3

cdr3_aa: CASSPGQGLDEQYF
cdr3_nt: TGCGCCAGCAGCCCGGGACAGGGGCTGGACGAGCAGTACTTC
clone_size: few
v_call: TRBV5-1
d_call: TRBD1
j_call: TRBJ2-7

cdr3_aa: CASSEGQGAIGYEQYF
cdr3_nt: TGTGCCAGCAGTGAAGGACAGGGGGCCATAGGGTACGAGCAGTACTTC
clone_size: NA
v_call: TRBV2
d_call: TRBD1
j_call: TRBJ2-7

cdr3_aa: CASSRGLGDYNEQFF
cdr3_nt: TGTGCCAGCAGCCGTGGACTGGGGGACTACAATGAGCAGTTCTTC
clone_size: NA
v_call: TRBV12-3/TRBV12-4
d_call: NA
j_call: TRBJ2-1

cdr3_aa: CATSRGGPGELFF
cdr3_nt: TGTGCCACCAGCAGAGGTGGTCCCGGGGAGCTGTTTTTT
clone_size: NA
v_call: TRBV15
d_call: NA
j_call: TRBJ2-2

cdr3_aa: CASSQEWGLGGYEQYF
cdr3_nt: TGTGCCAGCAGCCAAGAATGGGGACTAGGCGGCTACGAGCAGTACTTC
clone_size: NA
v_call: TRBV4-2
d_call: TRBD2
j_call: TRBJ2-7

cdr3_aa: CASGYGSGEQFF
cdr3_nt: TGTGCCAGCGGTTACGGGTCGGGTGAGCAGTTCTTC
clone_size: NA
v_call: TRBV6-5
d_call: NA
j_call: TRBJ2-1

cdr3_aa: CASSAGLAGGMNEQFF
cdr3_nt: TGCGCCAGCAGCGCGGGACTAGCGGGGGGGATGAATGAGCAGTTCTTC
clone_size: few
v_call: TRBV5-1
d_call: TRBD2
j_call: TRBJ2-1

cdr3_aa: CASTSGANTEAFF
cdr3_nt: TGTGCCAGCACCAGTGGGGCTAACACTGAAGCTTTCTTT
clone_size: NA
v_call: TRBV6-5
d_call: NA
j_call: TRBJ1-1

cdr3_aa: CASSAEDRDYEQYF
cdr3_nt: TGTGCCAGCAGCGCGGAGGACAGGGACTACGAGCAGTACTTC
clone_size: few
v_call: TRBV12-3/TRBV12-4
d_call: TRBD1
j_call: TRBJ2-7

cdr3_aa: CVSSVLGPQHF
cdr3_nt: TGTGTCAGCAGTGTGTTGGGACCCCAGCATTTT
clone_size: NA
v_call: TRBV6-1
d_call: NA
j_call: TRBJ1-5

cdr3_aa: CASSPGVQPQHF
cdr3_nt: TGTGCCAGCAGCCCTGGAGTTCAGCCCCAGCATTTT
clone_size: NA
v_call: TRBV7-9
d_call: NA
j_call: TRBJ1-5

cdr3_aa: CASSALGQVGMFF
cdr3_nt: TGTGCCAGCAGTGCCCTAGGACAGGTGGGGATGTTCTTC
clone_size: NA
v_call: TRBV6-6
d_call: TRBD1
j_call: TRBJ2-1

cdr3_aa: CASSRSDGDNNQPQHF
cdr3_nt: TGCGCCAGCAGCCGGTCGGACGGGGATAACAATCAGCCCCAGCATTTT
clone_size: NA
v_call: TRBV4-1
d_call: NA
j_call: TRBJ1-5

cdr3_aa: CASSLAGIGNEQFF
cdr3_nt: TGTGCCAGCAGCTTAGCCGGGATAGGGAATGAGCAGTTCTTC
clone_size: NA
v_call: TRBV7-9
d_call: NA
j_call: TRBJ2-1

cdr3_aa: CAISGGRGSYEQYF
cdr3_nt: TGTGCCATCAGTGGTGGCAGAGGAAGCTACGAGCAGTACTTC
clone_size: NA
v_call: TRBV10-3
d_call: NA
j_call: TRBJ2-7

cdr3_aa: CASSQESSSYEQYF
cdr3_nt: TGCGCCAGCAGCCAAGAATCGAGTTCCTACGAGCAGTACTTC
clone_size: NA
v_call: TRBV4-1
d_call: NA
j_call: TRBJ2-7

cdr3_aa: CASTRNLQGRGYTF
cdr3_nt: TGTGCCAGCACCCGAAACCTACAGGGACGGGGCTACACCTTC
clone_size: few
v_call: TRBV2
d_call: NA
j_call: TRBJ1-2

cdr3_aa: CSVGQGLPTNGHTF
cdr3_nt: TGCAGCGTTGGGCAGGGCCTTCCGACCAATGGCCACACCTTC
clone_size: NA
v_call: TRBV29-1
d_call: NA
j_call: TRBJ1-2

cdr3_aa: CASSHPGLAGAPDTQYF
cdr3_nt: TGCGCCAGCAGCCACCCCGGACTAGCGGGGGCCCCAGATACGCAGTATTTT
clone_size: NA
v_call: TRBV4-1
d_call: TRBD2
j_call: TRBJ2-3

cdr3_aa: CATSRLRTGYSNQPQHF
cdr3_nt: TGTGCCACCAGCAGACTTCGTACCGGTTATAGCAATCAGCCCCAGCATTTT
clone_size: once
v_call: TRBV15
d_call: NA
j_call: TRBJ1-5

cdr3_aa: CASKEGLPNEKLFF
cdr3_nt: TGTGCCAGCAAGGAGGGTCTCCCTAATGAAAAACTGTTTTTT
clone_size: many
v_call: TRBV12-3/TRBV12-4
d_call: NA
j_call: TRBJ1-4

cdr3_aa: CSAERNEQFF
cdr3_nt: TGCAGCGCCGAGCGAAATGAGCAGTTCTTC
clone_size: many
v_call: TRBV29-1
d_call: NA
j_call: TRBJ2-1

cdr3_aa: CASSFTGGYYNEQFF
cdr3_nt: TGCGCCAGCAGCTTTACAGGGGGCTACTACAATGAGCAGTTCTTC
clone_size: NA
v_call: TRBV5-1
d_call: TRBD1
j_call: TRBJ2-1

cdr3_aa: CASSLDTAYEQYF
cdr3_nt: TGCGCCAGCAGCTTGGACACAGCCTACGAGCAGTACTTC
clone_size: NA
v_call: TRBV5-1
d_call: NA
j_call: TRBJ2-7

cdr3_aa: CASSPLDGAYGYTF
cdr3_nt: TGTGCCAGCAGCCCATTAGACGGAGCTTATGGCTACACCTTC
clone_size: NA
v_call: TRBV14
d_call: NA
j_call: TRBJ1-2

cdr3_aa: CAISTSGGAYNEQFF
cdr3_nt: TGTGCCATCTCGACTAGCGGGGGGGCCTACAATGAGCAGTTCTTC
clone_size: NA
v_call: TRBV7-9
d_call: TRBD2
j_call: TRBJ2-1

cdr3_aa: CASSPDTSYEQYF
cdr3_nt: TGTGCCAGCAGTCCGGACACTTCCTACGAGCAGTACTTC
clone_size: few
v_call: TRBV6-2/TRBV6-3
d_call: NA
j_call: TRBJ2-7

cdr3_aa: CASSEGDGVAAFF
cdr3_nt: TGTGCCAGCAGTGAAGGTGATGGGGTGGCCGCTTTCTTT
clone_size: NA
v_call: TRBV25-1
d_call: NA
j_call: TRBJ1-1

cdr3_aa: CASSQEARVYGYTF
cdr3_nt: TGCGCCAGCAGCCAAGAGGCCAGGGTCTATGGCTACACCTTC
clone_size: NA
v_call: TRBV4-1
d_call: NA
j_call: TRBJ1-2

cdr3_aa: CASSLGLAGDSSGDTQYF
cdr3_nt: TGCGCCAGCAGCTTGGGGCTAGCGGGGGACTCTTCCGGAGATACGCAGTATTTT
clone_size: NA
v_call: TRBV5-1
d_call: TRBD2
j_call: TRBJ2-3

cdr3_aa: CASCADTGELFF
cdr3_nt: TGTGCCAGCTGTGCGGACACCGGGGAGCTGTTTTTT
clone_size: NA
v_call: TRBV7-9
d_call: NA
j_call: TRBJ2-2

cdr3_aa: CASSYGSFPGRQETRYF
cdr3_nt: TGTGCCAGCAGTTACGGGTCTTTTCCCGGTCGGCAAGAGACCCGGTACTTC
clone_size: few
v_call: TRBV6-6
d_call: NA
j_call: TRBJ2-5

cdr3_aa: CASSNRPAETQYF
cdr3_nt: TGTGCCAGCAGCAACCGACCAGCTGAAACGCAGTATTTT
clone_size: NA
v_call: TRBV3-1
d_call: NA
j_call: TRBJ2-3

cdr3_aa: CASSPWTGTQKLFF
cdr3_nt: TGTGCCAGCAGTCCGTGGACAGGGACTCAAAAACTGTTTTTT
clone_size: NA
v_call: TRBV27
d_call: TRBD1
j_call: TRBJ1-4

cdr3_aa: CATSRRTSGEIGELFF
cdr3_nt: TGTGCCACCAGCAGGCGAACTAGCGGGGAGATCGGGGAGCTGTTTTTT
clone_size: few
v_call: TRBV15
d_call: TRBD2
j_call: TRBJ2-2

cdr3_aa: CSARDPSENTEAFF
cdr3_nt: TGCAGTGCTAGAGACCCTTCAGAGAACACTGAAGCTTTCTTT
clone_size: NA
v_call: TRBV20-1
d_call: NA
j_call: TRBJ1-1

cdr3_aa: CSVARTGDTQYF
cdr3_nt: TGCAGCGTTGCCCGAACCGGGGATACGCAGTATTTT
clone_size: few
v_call: TRBV29-1
d_call: NA
j_call: TRBJ2-3

cdr3_aa: CASSLASGGAYGANVLTF
cdr3_nt: TGTGCCAGCAGCTTAGCTAGCGGGGGGGCCTATGGGGCCAACGTCCTGACTTTC
clone_size: few
v_call: TRBV7-2
d_call: TRBD2
j_call: TRBJ2-6